Sequencing of this T cell receptor (beta chain) was carried out in a study of T-cell memory formation after mild COVID-19. Overall study results and limits: Certain responding clones were present in pre-infection memory, suggesting participation of cross-reactive memory.

A single record per CDR3 protein comes from TCRdb applying MiXCR to the 5' RACE reads. The sample lists around 500,000 distinct CDR3 sequences, 18% occurring once. A remark on this clonotype: What it binds is not known.

This clonotype was sampled from an adult woman who had mild COVID-19 (a few samples of this study predate the infection). Cell type and time point are not known. The specimen was PBMCs or a T cell subset sorted from them (not recorded which).

The CDR3 protein is CASSAGDNPTPYNEQFF. The CDR3 coding sequence is TGTGCCAGCAGCGCCGGGGACAACCCTACCCCCTACAATGAGCAGTTCTTC. The chain is built from TRBV5-6 and TRBJ2-1; maybe TRBD1 (6 bases). There are 17 residues in the CDR3. V lost 4 bases, J lost 2 bases, and 19 bases lay in between. Germline V gene data show CDR1 as SGHDT and CDR2 as YYEEEE.